What follows is one T cell receptor beta chain and its context. Use of 60 Vbeta and 13 Jbeta primers characterized the PCR. The protocol was immunoSEQ multiplex PCR, while the TCRdb copy is restricted to in-frame clones and leaves out a portion. The table lists 100,000 to 150,000 clones, approximately 78% of them singletons. The sample is drawn from a study of cytomegalovirus exposure and HLA in healthy donors. At the level of the study: Out of about 410 genotyped donors, less than 85% belonged to the Caucasian-associated ancestry cluster.

The CDR3 is 12 residues long. The ends lost 5 bases at V and 13 bases at J; junction bases unmatched: 10. Germline V lookup: CDR1 MNHEY, CDR2 SMNVEV (reference sequence). The chain has TRBV27 and TRBJ1-1; 7 nucleotides line up with TRBD1. The sequence was obtained from a female donor in good health and CMV-seronegative. The sequencing input was PBMCs. This chain's CDR3 is CASSPSGTEYFF. In DNA, the CDR3 is TGTGCCAGCAGTCCCTCCGGGACAGAATATTTCTTT.